The source of this T cell receptor beta chain is a study of CXCR3-negative and CXCR3-positive naive CD8 T cells. UMI-tagged TRB cDNA libraries were built via 5' RACE. TCRdb reprocessed the 5' RACE reads and keeps a single row for each CDR3 protein, giving no DNA. This sample lists 100,000 to 150,000 distinct CDR3 sequences; its ten largest clones have 0.29%. The study, taken as a whole, reports: Memory CD8+ cells had much lower diversity, and both naive subsets had comparably high diversity. Naive CXCR3-positive and CXCR3-negative cells shared TRBV-TRBJ usage; memory cells diverged.

This CDR3 is 12 amino acids long. Germline CDR1 is SGHTA and CDR2 is FQGNSA. With regard to this clonotype: The antigen remains unidentified.

The sequencing sample was made of naive CXCR3- CD8+ T cells from blood. This sample's subset: CD45RO-CCR7+CD27+CD95- naive CD8+ T cells lacking CXCR3 (TNR3-). The sequence came from a human donor in good health. Some clones in this sample may be carry-over from other donors' samples. V gene TRBV7-2 combines with J gene TRBJ2-5. The chain's CDR3 is CASSYPMETQYF.